One and the same sample provided the 17 T cell receptor beta chains below, sequenced in a study of glioma-infiltrating T cells. TCR alpha and beta CDR3 regions were amplified from RNA using iRepertoire nested multiplex PCR. TCRdb reprocessed the multiplex PCR reads via MiXCR and lists one record per CDR3 protein. Of about 45,000 distinct CDR3 sequences detected, approximately 20% appear once; the ten largest clones hold 5% to 7.5%. The specimen sequenced was glioma tissue, nonneoplastic brain tissue, or PBMCs (not recorded which). The receptor source for this set is a human donor with low-grade glioma or glioblastoma, undergoing nonglioma brain surgery, or in good health (not recorded which).

The rearrangement uses TRBV30 and TRBJ2-4; tentative D call: TRBD2 (5 bases). V was clipped by 2 bases and J by 0 bases, with 17 bases between them. The germline V gene has CDR1 GTSNPN and CDR2 SVGIG (reference sequence). The length of the CDR3 is 17 residues. CDR3 DNA: TGTGCCTGGAGTACCCCTCGAGGGCTTCGAGCCAAAAACATTCAGTACTTC. Residues: CAWSTPRGLRAKNIQYF.

This chain uses TRBV4-1 with TRBJ2-5; D assignment may be TRBD1 or TRBD2 (5 bases each). The CDR3 has 13 amino acids. The germline V gene encodes CDR1 MGHRA and CDR2 YSYEKL. The germline V and J ends were trimmed by 5 bases and 5 bases, with 12 bases remaining between them. The CDR3 sequence: CASSRGPLETQYF. The CDR3 nucleotides are TGCGCCAGCAGCAGGGGACCGCTTGAGACCCAGTACTTC.

At least ten counts were recorded for this clonotype. The chain is built from TRBV11-2 and TRBJ2-3; D is ambiguous. Germline V gene lookup returns CDR1 SGHAT and CDR2 FQNNGV. The CDR3 loop spans 13 amino acids. The germline V and J ends were trimmed by 4 bases and 2 bases, with 7 bases remaining between them. In nucleotides, the CDR3 is TGTGCCAGCAGCTGGACCTACACAGATACGCAGTATTTT. Encoded protein: CASSWTYTDTQYF.

On this clonotype: Since a much larger clone is just one base distant, this may be a read error. The chain combines TRBV7-2 with TRBJ2-7, with no clear D. The CDR3 is 15 amino acids. Germline lookup yields CDR1 SGHTA and CDR2 FQGNSA. V was pared by 5 bases and J by 10 bases, with 24 bases between. DNA of the CDR3: TGTGCCAGCAGCGAGGCAGTGCGTAAACAAGAGAACCAGTACTTC. It codes for CASSEAVRKQENQYF.

This clonotype was recorded many times. This chain links TRBV7-9 with TRBJ1-5; the D is unclear. Germline V lookup: CDR1 SEHNR, CDR2 FQNEAQ (reference sequence). V was pared by 6 bases and J by 4 bases, with 7 bases between. This CDR3 spans 12 amino acids. The CDR3 DNA sequence: TGTGCCAGCAGTTACTCGAATCAGCCCCAGCATTTT. As protein: CASSYSNQPQHF. The whole variable domain, remainder taken from reference TRBV7-9 and TRBJ1-5, is DTGVSQNPRHKITKRGQNVTFRCDPISEHNRLYWYRQTLGQGPEFLTYFQNEAQLEKSRLLSDRFSAERPKGSFSTLEIQRTEQGDSAMYLCASSYSNQPQHFGDGTRLSIL.

This clonotype was detected a few times. V usage is TRBV30 and J usage is TRBJ1-1, with 7 nucleotides matching TRBD1. The junction had 2 bases not matched to a gene; V was cut back by 8 bases and J by 2 bases. The germline gives CDR1 GTSNPN, CDR2 SVGIG (reference sequence). This CDR3 is built from 11 residues. CDR3 amino acids: CAGQDNTEAFF. The CDR3 coding sequence is TGTGCCGGACAGGACAACACTGAAGCTTTCTTT.

The CDR3 DNA sequence: TGCGCCAGCAGTAACGGACAGGGGGCGGTTGGAAACACCATATATTTT. Amino acid sequence: CASSNGQGAVGNTIYF. The chain recombines TRBV4-1 with TRBJ1-3; 11 nucleotides line up with TRBD1. CDR3 length: 16 residues. From germline, CDR1 is MGHRA and CDR2 YSYEKL. Unmatched junction bases numbered 7, after V lost 6 bases and J lost 3 bases.

This clonotype was recorded many times. This chain's CDR3 is CASSNLGMTSGSDEQFF. The CDR3 DNA follows: TGTGCCAGTAGTAATCTCGGAATGACTAGCGGGAGCGATGAGCAGTTCTTC. The chain couples TRBV19 to TRBJ2-1; 12 bases are shared with TRBD2. This CDR3 has 17 residues. With V trimmed by 4 bases and J by 8 bases, 12 bases remained unmatched. The germline gives CDR1 LNHDA, CDR2 SQIVND (reference sequence).

This clonotype occurred many times. V gene TRBV3-1 combines with J gene TRBJ1-2, with a tentative D call TRBD1 (6 bases). In germline, CDR1 is LGHDT, CDR2 YNNKEL (reference sequence). V lost 5 bases to trimming and J lost 5 bases, with 9 bases between them. The CDR3 has 12 residues. The CDR3: CASSETGYGYTF. CDR3 DNA: TGTGCCAGCAGCGAAACAGGGTATGGCTACACCTTC.

V is TRBV2 and J is TRBJ1-1; D call uncertain. The germline gives CDR1 SNHLY, CDR2 FYNNEI. The CDR3 spans 13 residues. V was trimmed by 10 bases and J by 1 base, leaving 13 bases between them. The CDR3 coding sequence is TGTGCCACGACCGGGCAGGAGAACACTGAAGCTTTCTTT. It codes for CATTGQENTEAFF.

At least ten counts were recorded for this clonotype. The missing conserved phenylalanine or tryptophan at the end of this CDR3 makes a read error likely. The chain recombines TRBV5-1 with TRBJ1-1; 7 bases match TRBD1. V trimming: 3 bases; J trimming: 2 bases; junction bases outside the gene matches: 1. The CDR3 extends over 13 amino acids. Germline loops: CDR1 SGHRS, CDR2 YFSETQ. The CDR3 DNA reads TGCGCCAGCAGCTGGGACAGAAACACTGAAGCTTTCTCT. Its translation is CASSWDRNTEAFS.

As to this clonotype: A single base separates this from a much larger clone, so it may be a read error. This is likely a read error, given that the CDR3 carries no conserved phenylalanine or tryptophan at its end. V is TRBV9 and J is TRBJ1-5; D not resolved. This CDR3 contains 13 residues. Per the germline V gene, CDR1 is SGDLS and CDR2 is YYNGEE. Trimming cost V 0 bases and J 1 base, with 2 bases left between them. The CDR3 DNA sequence: TGTGCCAGCAGCGTAGAAAGCAATCAGCCCCAGCATCTT. Translating gives CASSVESNQPQHL.

Notes on this clonotype: One end of the junction does not line up with germline, which may come from a read error. The chain uses TRBV7-2 and TRBJ2-5, with 9 bases matching TRBD2. Germline V lookup: CDR1 SGHTA, CDR2 FQGNSA. The CDR3 runs 15 residues. CDR3 sequence reads: CASSLGSGRQETHYF. CDR3 DNA sequence: TGTGCCAGCAGCTTAGGCAGCGGGAGGCAAGAGACCCATTACTTC.

This clonotype was counted many times. The V and J genes are TRBV20-1 and TRBJ2-1; a weak D match, TRBD2 (7 bases). CDR3 size: 16 residues. V lost 1 base and J lost 7, with 20 bases in between. Germline lookup yields CDR1 DFQATT and CDR2 SNEGSKA (reference sequence). DNA for the CDR3: TGCAGTGCTAGAGGTGTGTCGGGGGGCGCCGGGAATGAGCAGTTCTTC. It specifies CSARGVSGGAGNEQFF.

The chain carries TRBV7-2 and TRBJ2-6, with no clear D. The CDR3 extends over 17 amino acids. Germline loops: CDR1 SGHTA, CDR2 FQGNSA. Trimming removed 1 base at V and 0 bases at J, with 10 bases between. CDR3 amino acids: CASSLVTSFSGANVLTF. The DNA of the CDR3 is TGTGCCAGCAGCTTAGTGACCTCTTTCTCTGGGGCCAACGTCCTGACTTTC.

The genes are TRBV20-1 and TRBJ2-1; 11 bases are shared with TRBD2. The CDR3 is made up of 15 amino acids. Losses at the gene ends were 5 bases for V and 8 bases for J; bases not matched to a gene: 11. Germline V lookup: CDR1 DFQATT, CDR2 SNEGSKA (reference sequence). The CDR3 DNA sequence: TGCAGTGCTTCCGACACTAGCGGGAGACGCGATGAGCAGTTCTTC. Amino acid sequence: CSASDTSGRRDEQFF.

This clonotype showed up many times. This chain links TRBV7-9 with TRBJ2-5; TRBD2 might be the D (6 bases). Germline values: CDR1 SEHNR, CDR2 FQNEAQ (reference sequence). There are 16 residues in the CDR3. The ends were cut back, 5 bases at V and 5 bases at J, with 21 bases in the middle. DNA of the CDR3: TGTGCCAGCAGCCCCCCCCCCGGGACTCGGGAGGAGACCCAGTACTTC. Translation: CASSPPPGTREETQYF.